A single count supports the clone carrying this T cell receptor (beta chain). Antigen unknown. This record comes from a study of beta chain features in type 1 diabetes. The study, taken as a whole, reports: Shortening that was moderate but significant affected the TCRB CDR3s of Type 1 diabetes patients in all four CD4+ subsets.

CDR3 length: 14 amino acids. CDR1 is SGHNT, CDR2 YYREEE, per germline (reference sequence). The V end was cut by 4 bases, the J end by 7 bases, with 18 bases between. Expressed TCRB transcripts got sequenced, as all isolated RNA was reverse transcribed. Assay: immunoSEQ multiplex PCR; the TCRdb copy retains only in-frame clones and omits some. Altogether 55,000 to 85,000 clones are present, nearly 50% being singletons, with the ten largest covering around 0.7%. Sequenced input: central memory CD4+ T cells from blood. The sequence was collected from a man younger than 45 with type 1 diabetes. This sequence joins TRBV5-4 and TRBJ2-7, with D possibly being TRBD2 (7 bases). Here the CDR3 DNA reads TGTGCCAGCAGCGCAAGGGGGGGCGCAGAGGAGCAGTACTTC. Protein sequence: CASSARGGAEEQYF.